This T cell receptor beta chain came from a study of control samples from healthy donors and cancer patients. Libraries were prepared by immunoSEQ multiplex PCR; TCRdb keeps only in-frame clonotypes and omits some of them. The sample consists of about 98,000 clones, roughly 78% of them appearing once. The CDR3 sequence is 15 residues long. The V gene end was trimmed by 2 bases and the J gene end by 3 bases; junction bases not matched to a gene: 6. The V gene's germline CDR1 is MNHNS and CDR2 SASEGT. The source is a man aged 60 to 69 in good health. The sequencing input was blood. The V call is TRBV6-1, the J call TRBJ2-5; TRBD1 matches 7 bases. CDR3 sequence (DNA): TGTGCCAGCAGTGAACGACAGGGCTTAAAAGAGACCCAGTACTTC. Its translation is CASSERQGLKETQYF.